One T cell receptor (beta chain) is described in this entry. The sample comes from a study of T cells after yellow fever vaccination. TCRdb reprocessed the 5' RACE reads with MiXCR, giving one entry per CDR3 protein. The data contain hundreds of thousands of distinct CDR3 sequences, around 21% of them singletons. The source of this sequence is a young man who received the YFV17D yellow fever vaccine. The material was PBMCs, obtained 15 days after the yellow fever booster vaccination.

The chain's CDR3 is CASREFPNLRSEAFF. In DNA, the CDR3 is TGTGCCAGTAGAGAGTTTCCGAACCTAAGGTCTGAAGCTTTCTTT. This sequence joins TRBV19 and TRBJ1-1; D call uncertain. Germline V lookup: CDR1 LNHDA, CDR2 SQIVND (reference sequence). Trimming removed 6 bases at V and 6 bases at J, with 20 bases between. The CDR3 loop spans 15 amino acids.